Listed below are T cell receptor beta chains from one sample, sequenced in a study of cytomegalovirus exposure and HLA in healthy donors. Clones were read by immunoSEQ multiplex PCR, and TCRdb kept only the in-frame ones, dropping some. The profile covers 130,000 or so clones, with roughly 88% appearing a single time and roughly 3% taken by the ten largest. The sequenced sample was PBMCs. These receptors were collected from a young woman in good health and CMV-seropositive. Each CDR3 is given with its conserved first and last residue. The order of the fields is J gene, V gene, clone size, D gene, CDR3 protein, CDR3 DNA. A D gene is named only where the DNA matches it firmly. Some rows mark clone size as missing; the rest say once, few, many or name a class of expanded clone.

J: TRBJ1-1; V: TRBV10-3; size: few; D: .; CDR3: CAIRGQNTEAFF; DNA: TGTGCCATCAGGGGACAGAACACTGAAGCTTTCTTT
J: TRBJ2-3; V: TRBV23-1; size: .; D: TRBD2; CDR3: CASSQSGTSGGTSDTQYF; DNA: TGCGCCAGCAGTCAATCTGGGACTAGCGGGGGTACATCAGATACGCAGTATTTT
J: TRBJ2-4; V: TRBV19; size: .; D: .; CDR3: CASIGEDGLEAKNIQYF; DNA: TGTGCCAGTATAGGGGAAGACGGGTTGGAAGCCAAAAACATTCAGTACTTC
J: TRBJ2-7; V: TRBV7-9; size: .; D: .; CDR3: CASSPRDINYEQYF; DNA: TGTGCCAGCAGCCCCCGGGACATAAATTACGAGCAGTACTTC
J: TRBJ1-1; V: TRBV2; size: .; D: .; CDR3: CASIYSRGGTEAFF; DNA: TGTGCCAGCATTTATAGTAGGGGAGGCACTGAAGCTTTCTTT
J: TRBJ1-1; V: TRBV4-2; size: once; D: .; CDR3: CASSQASGGTEAFF; DNA: TGTGCCAGCAGCCAAGCTTCGGGGGGCACTGAAGCTTTCTTT
J: TRBJ1-5; V: TRBV28; size: once; D: .; CDR3: CASTGRGLNQPQHF; DNA: TGTGCCAGCACCGGAAGGGGACTTAATCAGCCCCAGCATTTT
J: TRBJ2-7; V: TRBV16; size: .; D: .; CDR3: CASSQYGNGEQYF; DNA: TGTGCCAGCAGCCAATACGGGAACGGGGAGCAGTACTTC
J: TRBJ2-5; V: TRBV18; size: .; D: .; CDR3: CASSPQDSGEGTQYF; DNA: TGTGCCAGCTCACCCCAAGACTCTGGAGAAGGGACCCAGTACTTC
J: TRBJ2-5; V: TRBV7-9; size: .; D: TRBD1; CDR3: CASSYTQGPPETQYF; DNA: TGTGCCAGCAGCTACACACAGGGGCCACCGGAGACCCAGTACTTC
J: TRBJ2-7; V: TRBV7-2; size: .; D: TRBD2; CDR3: CANSLRLAGYEQYF; DNA: TGTGCCAACAGCTTGAGGTTAGCGGGTTACGAGCAGTACTTC
J: TRBJ1-3; V: TRBV6-1; size: .; D: .; CDR3: CAFISGNTIYF; DNA: TGTGCCTTTATCTCTGGAAACACCATATATTTT
J: TRBJ1-2; V: TRBV7-9; size: few; D: TRBD1; CDR3: CASSLETGVGYGYTF; DNA: TGTGCCAGCAGCCTCGAGACAGGGGTGGGCTATGGCTACACCTTC
J: TRBJ1-1; V: TRBV28; size: .; D: .; CDR3: CASDSHRQGVNTEAFF; DNA: TGTGCCAGTGACTCTCACCGGCAAGGAGTGAACACTGAAGCTTTCTTT
J: TRBJ2-7; V: TRBV19; size: few; D: .; CDR3: CASSMIVRGKDYEQYF; DNA: TGTGCCAGTAGTATGATCGTCCGGGGGAAGGACTACGAGCAGTACTTC
J: TRBJ1-3; V: TRBV6-5; size: .; D: .; CDR3: CASTMGFSGNTIYF; DNA: TGTGCCAGCACCATGGGCTTCTCTGGAAACACCATATATTTT
J: TRBJ2-1; V: TRBV7-2; size: .; D: .; CDR3: CASSMVGGSSYNEQFF; DNA: TGTGCCAGCAGTATGGTAGGCGGTAGCTCCTACAATGAGCAGTTCTTC
J: TRBJ2-5; V: TRBV29-1; size: few; D: .; CDR3: CSVGSGLIRETQYF; DNA: TGCAGCGTCGGCTCGGGACTGATCAGGGAGACCCAGTACTTC
J: TRBJ2-5; V: TRBV5-1; size: .; D: .; CDR3: CASSLGTGGQETQYF; DNA: TGCGCCAGCAGCTTGGGGACCGGGGGCCAAGAGACCCAGTACTTC
J: TRBJ1-2; V: TRBV18; size: .; D: TRBD1; CDR3: CASSPDRDWRGYTF; DNA: TGTGCCAGCTCACCCGACAGGGATTGGAGGGGCTACACCTTC
J: TRBJ1-6; V: TRBV14; size: .; D: .; CDR3: CASSQDQGIDSPLHF; DNA: TGTGCCAGCAGCCAAGATCAGGGGATAGATTCACCCCTCCACTTT
J: TRBJ2-7; V: TRBV28; size: .; D: TRBD1; CDR3: CASSPTGGVYEQYF; DNA: TGTGCCAGCAGTCCTACAGGGGGCGTTTACGAGCAGTACTTC
J: TRBJ1-2; V: TRBV7-6; size: .; D: TRBD1; CDR3: CASSPRTGYGYTF; DNA: TGTGCCAGCAGCCCCCGGACAGGCTATGGCTACACCTTC
J: TRBJ2-3; V: TRBV29-1; size: .; D: TRBD1; CDR3: CSSNGQAWTDTQYF; DNA: TGCAGCTCAAACGGACAGGCATGGACAGATACGCAGTATTTT
J: TRBJ2-3; V: TRBV16; size: .; D: .; CDR3: CASSERMGTDTQYF; DNA: TGTGCCAGCAGTGAGAGGATGGGCACAGATACGCAGTATTTT
J: TRBJ2-5; V: TRBV5-1; size: .; D: .; CDR3: CASSLWLAETQYF; DNA: TGCGCCAGCAGCTTGTGGCTAGCGGAGACCCAGTACTTC
J: TRBJ1-4; V: TRBV2; size: .; D: .; CDR3: CASSEGGWEKLFF; DNA: TGTGCCAGCAGTGAGGGGGGGTGGGAAAAACTGTTTTTT
J: TRBJ2-7; V: TRBV7-9; size: .; D: .; CDR3: CASSIPRGSPYEQYF; DNA: TGTGCCAGCAGCATCCCGCGGGGTTCCCCCTACGAGCAGTACTTC
J: TRBJ1-4; V: TRBV4-1; size: once; D: .; CDR3: CASSQRSLDRGEKLFF; DNA: TGCGCCAGCAGCCAGCGATCCTTGGATCGAGGTGAAAAACTGTTTTTT
J: TRBJ2-6; V: TRBV2; size: .; D: .; CDR3: CASSDKGPGANVLTF; DNA: TGTGCCAGCAGTGATAAGGGGCCTGGGGCCAACGTCCTGACTTTC
J: TRBJ2-2; V: TRBV2; size: few; D: .; CDR3: CASSEEWAGGSTGELFF; DNA: TGTGCCAGCAGTGAAGAATGGGCAGGGGGGAGCACCGGGGAGCTGTTTTTT
J: TRBJ1-3; V: TRBV7-6; size: .; D: TRBD1; CDR3: CASSLGQGILSEGNTIYF; DNA: TGTGCCAGCAGCTTAGGACAGGGGATCCTATCTGAGGGAAACACCATATATTTT
J: TRBJ2-4; V: TRBV2; size: .; D: .; CDR3: CASSPYGIGYF; DNA: TGTGCCAGCAGTCCATACGGGATTGGGTACTTC
J: TRBJ2-2; V: TRBV7-9; size: .; D: .; CDR3: CASEAGELFF; DNA: TGTGCCAGCGAGGCCGGGGAGCTGTTTTTT
J: TRBJ2-1; V: TRBV27; size: .; D: TRBD2; CDR3: CASSLSISGGWDEQFF; DNA: TGTGCCAGCAGTTTATCAATCAGCGGGGGGTGGGATGAGCAGTTCTTC
J: TRBJ1-2; V: TRBV7-2; size: once; D: .; CDR3: CASSLVVANYGYTF; DNA: TGTGCCAGCAGCTTAGTAGTAGCTAACTATGGCTACACCTTC
J: TRBJ1-2; V: TRBV4-1; size: .; D: .; CDR3: CASSQVPGYYGYTF; DNA: TGCGCCAGCAGCCAAGTCCCAGGCTACTATGGCTACACCTTC
J: TRBJ2-2; V: TRBV18; size: once; D: TRBD2; CDR3: CASSPTGGTTGELFF; DNA: TGTGCCAGCTCACCAACCGGGGGGACCACCGGGGAGCTGTTTTTT
J: TRBJ2-7; V: TRBV9; size: .; D: .; CDR3: CASSVDPGRYEQYF; DNA: TGTGCCAGCAGCGTAGACCCAGGGAGGTACGAGCAGTACTTC
J: TRBJ1-6; V: TRBV2; size: .; D: .; CDR3: CARSAFVDSPLHF; DNA: TGTGCCAGGAGTGCGTTTGTCGATTCACCCCTCCACTTT
J: TRBJ2-3; V: TRBV28; size: once; D: TRBD2; CDR3: CASSSGGGDTQYF; DNA: TGTGCCAGCAGTTCGGGGGGGGGAGATACGCAGTATTTT
J: TRBJ2-7; V: TRBV2; size: .; D: TRBD1; CDR3: CASSREGQDWDEQYF; DNA: TGTGCCAGCAGCAGAGAAGGACAGGATTGGGACGAGCAGTACTTC
J: TRBJ1-5; V: TRBV29-1; size: few; D: TRBD1; CDR3: CSVVGDRDNQPQHF; DNA: TGCAGCGTTGTGGGGGACAGGGACAATCAGCCCCAGCATTTT
J: TRBJ2-3; V: TRBV10-3; size: .; D: TRBD1; CDR3: CAISEILGQGPTDTQYF; DNA: TGTGCCATCAGTGAAATTCTCGGACAGGGACCCACAGATACGCAGTATTTT
J: TRBJ1-4; V: TRBV5-4; size: .; D: .; CDR3: CASSLRGGSNEKLFF; DNA: TGTGCCAGCAGCTTGAGGGGAGGGAGTAATGAAAAACTGTTTTTT
J: TRBJ1-1; V: TRBV29-1; size: .; D: .; CDR3: CSVAIGDTEAFF; DNA: TGCAGCGTTGCCATAGGGGACACTGAAGCTTTCTTT
J: TRBJ2-2; V: TRBV5-6; size: .; D: TRBD1; CDR3: CASSLRQGNTGELFF; DNA: TGTGCCAGCAGCTTGAGACAGGGTAACACCGGGGAGCTGTTTTTT
J: TRBJ1-1; V: TRBV27; size: .; D: .; CDR3: CASSLGRNTEAFF; DNA: TGTGCCAGCAGTTTGGGCAGGAACACTGAAGCTTTCTTT
J: TRBJ2-1; V: TRBV6-1; size: .; D: .; CDR3: CASSALQGYEQFF; DNA: TGTGCCAGCAGTGCCTTACAGGGCTATGAGCAGTTCTTC
J: TRBJ1-1; V: TRBV10-3; size: .; D: .; CDR3: CATQSNTEAFF; DNA: TGTGCCACTCAGTCTAACACTGAAGCTTTCTTT
J: TRBJ2-1; V: TRBV4-1; size: .; D: TRBD2; CDR3: CASSQVTGGPINEQFF; DNA: TGCGCCAGCAGCCAAGTCACGGGGGGACCCATCAATGAGCAGTTCTTC
J: TRBJ2-3; V: TRBV7-9; size: .; D: .; CDR3: CATGGGALPGTQYF; DNA: TGTGCCACCGGAGGGGGGGCCCTACCGGGGACGCAGTATTTT
J: TRBJ1-5; V: TRBV9; size: .; D: TRBD1; CDR3: CASSARDSPWGSNQPQHF; DNA: TGTGCCAGCAGCGCCCGGGACAGTCCCTGGGGCAGCAATCAGCCCCAGCATTTT
J: TRBJ1-6; V: TRBV6-5; size: .; D: .; CDR3: CASSSTETNSPLHF; DNA: TGTGCCAGCAGTTCGACAGAGACTAATTCACCCCTCCACTTT
J: TRBJ1-5; V: TRBV2; size: .; D: .; CDR3: CASTLQGVLSNQPQHF; DNA: TGTGCCAGCACCCTCCAAGGGGTTCTAAGCAATCAGCCCCAGCATTTT
J: TRBJ1-1; V: TRBV11-3; size: few; D: TRBD1; CDR3: CASSSSTGINTEAFF; DNA: TGTGCCAGCAGCTCTTCGACAGGGATCAACACTGAAGCTTTCTTT
J: TRBJ2-5; V: TRBV19; size: few; D: TRBD1; CDR3: CASSVDRVRTQYF; DNA: TGTGCCAGTAGTGTAGACAGGGTACGGACCCAGTACTTC
J: TRBJ2-7; V: TRBV6-4; size: few; D: TRBD1; CDR3: CASSPGQDVSYEQYF; DNA: TGTGCCAGCAGTCCGGGACAGGACGTCTCCTACGAGCAGTACTTC
J: TRBJ2-5; V: TRBV6-5; size: few; D: .; CDR3: CASTQGKETQYF; DNA: TGTGCCAGCACCCAGGGAAAAGAGACCCAGTACTTC
J: TRBJ2-1; V: TRBV11-3; size: .; D: TRBD2; CDR3: CASSQRGAYNEQFF; DNA: TGTGCCAGCAGCCAGCGGGGAGCCTACAATGAGCAGTTCTTC